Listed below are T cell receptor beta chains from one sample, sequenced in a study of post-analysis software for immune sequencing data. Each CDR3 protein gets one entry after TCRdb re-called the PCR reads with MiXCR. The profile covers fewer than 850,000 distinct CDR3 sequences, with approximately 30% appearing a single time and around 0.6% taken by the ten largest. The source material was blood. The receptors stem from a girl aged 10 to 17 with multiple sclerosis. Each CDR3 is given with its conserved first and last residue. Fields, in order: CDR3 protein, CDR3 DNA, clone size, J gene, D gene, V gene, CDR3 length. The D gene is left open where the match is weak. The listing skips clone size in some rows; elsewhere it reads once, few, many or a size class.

cdr3_aa: CASSLDRWSDYGYTF
cdr3_nt: TGTGCCAGCAGCTTGGACAGGTGGAGCGACTATGGCTACACCTTC
clone_size: .
j_call: TRBJ1-2
d_call: TRBD1
v_call: TRBV7-9
cdr3_length: 15

cdr3_aa: CASSHTRREYEQYF
cdr3_nt: TGTGCCAGCAGTCACACCCGACGGGAATACGAGCAGTACTTC
clone_size: few
j_call: TRBJ2-7
d_call: .
v_call: TRBV7-2
cdr3_length: 14

cdr3_aa: CASSPGPSYEQYF
cdr3_nt: TGTGCCAGCAGTCCCGGGCCTTCCTACGAGCAGTACTTC
clone_size: few
j_call: TRBJ2-7
d_call: .
v_call: TRBV12-3/TRBV12-4
cdr3_length: 13

cdr3_aa: CASRLTRSTDTQYF
cdr3_nt: TGTGCCAGCAGACTGACAAGAAGCACAGATACGCAGTATTTT
clone_size: few
j_call: TRBJ2-3
d_call: .
v_call: TRBV6-2/TRBV6-3
cdr3_length: 14

cdr3_aa: CRMNRDKKAKDGYTF
cdr3_nt: TGCAGGATGAACCGGGACAAGAAGGCTAAGGATGGCTACACCTTC
clone_size: .
j_call: TRBJ1-2
d_call: .
v_call: TRBV20-1
cdr3_length: 15

cdr3_aa: CASSELGGNYGYTF
cdr3_nt: TGTGCCAGCAGTGAATTGGGCGGAAACTATGGCTACACCTTC
clone_size: .
j_call: TRBJ1-2
d_call: .
v_call: TRBV6-1
cdr3_length: 14

cdr3_aa: CSVTEPTGTYEQYF
cdr3_nt: TGCAGCGTAACAGAACCGACGGGAACCTACGAGCAGTACTTC
clone_size: few
j_call: TRBJ2-7
d_call: .
v_call: TRBV29-1
cdr3_length: 14

cdr3_aa: CSSTGGTNEKLFF
cdr3_nt: TGCAGCTCCACGGGGGGGACTAATGAAAAACTGTTTTTT
clone_size: few
j_call: TRBJ1-4
d_call: .
v_call: TRBV20-1
cdr3_length: 13

cdr3_aa: CASSWDLSYEQYF
cdr3_nt: TGTGCCAGCAGCTGGGACCTCTCCTACGAGCAGTACTTC
clone_size: few
j_call: TRBJ2-7
d_call: .
v_call: TRBV28
cdr3_length: 13

cdr3_aa: CASSDPDRPRTDTQYF
cdr3_nt: TGTGCCAGCAGTGACCCGGACAGGCCCCGCACAGATACGCAGTATTTT
clone_size: .
j_call: TRBJ2-3
d_call: TRBD1
v_call: TRBV2
cdr3_length: 16